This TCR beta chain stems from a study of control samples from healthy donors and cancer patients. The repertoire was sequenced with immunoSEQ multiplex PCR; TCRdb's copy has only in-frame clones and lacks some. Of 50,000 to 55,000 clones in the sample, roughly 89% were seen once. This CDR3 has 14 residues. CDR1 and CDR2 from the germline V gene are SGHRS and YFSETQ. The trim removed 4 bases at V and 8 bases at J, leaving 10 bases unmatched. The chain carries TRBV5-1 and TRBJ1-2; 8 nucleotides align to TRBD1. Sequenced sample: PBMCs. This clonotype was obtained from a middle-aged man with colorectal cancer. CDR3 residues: CASSPGGTGKGYTF. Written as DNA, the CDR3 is TGCGCCAGCAGCCCAGGAGGGACAGGAAAGGGCTACACCTTC.